The sequence of this T cell receptor (beta chain) was determined in a study of T cells in women clearing cervical HPV infection. Whole-study context: With HLA typing for only a few women, HLA confounding remains possible. Study results and limitations: TRBV6-7 abundance was lower in cases than controls (around 0.1% versus 0.15%). Combining TCR richness with V gene abundances gave roughly 0.88 AUC.

As for this clone: The antigen is unknown. The read halts 3 residues ahead of the CDR3 end, with the missing end drawn from the germline J gene.

Repertoires were generated with immunoSEQ multiplex PCR, while TCRdb's copy carries only in-frame clones and drops some. This table holds 20,000 to 25,000 clones. This CDR3 spans 16 amino acids. Germline CDR1 reads LNHDA; CDR2 reads SQIVND (reference sequence). Sequenced material: blood buffy coat. V and J are TRBV19 and TRBJ2-3; 7 bases are a match to TRBD1. This clonotype originated in a woman aged 18-70 years with a cervical HPV16 infection that either progressed to CIN3+ or cleared (not recorded which). The CDR3 region is CASSSTGVDKQETQYF. The covered CDR3 bases are TGTGCCAGTAGTTCCACAGGGGTCGACAAACAAGAGACG. The whole variable domain, remainder taken from reference TRBV19 and TRBJ2-3, is DGGITQSPKYLFRKEGQNVTLSCEQNLNHDAMYWYRQDPGQGLRLIYYSQIVNDFQKGDIAEGYSVSREKKESFPLTVTSAQKNPTAFYLCASSSTGVDKQETQYFGPGTRLTVL.